The 9 T cell receptor beta chains given below trace back to one sample, sequenced in a study of T cell responses to AZD1222 COVID-19 vaccine. Repertoires were generated with immunoSEQ multiplex PCR, while TCRdb's copy carries only in-frame clones and drops some. The sample lists some 120,000 clones, 91% seen once, with about 2.7% in the top ten. This specimen was peripheral blood, taken on day 0 of AZD1222 vaccination. These receptors were collected from an adult in good health.

This chain connects TRBV7-6 to TRBJ2-3, with 9 bases identical to TRBD2. This CDR3 is 16 amino acids long. Germline trimming cut 5 bases from V and 2 bases from J; bases unmatched to any gene: 8. CDR1 is SGHVS and CDR2 is FNYEAQ in the germline V gene. The CDR3 coding sequence is TGTGCCAGCAGCCTGACTAGCGGAAGCTACACAGATACGCAGTATTTT. Its translation is CASSLTSGSYTDTQYF.

The genes are TRBV6-1 and TRBJ1-6; D is perhaps TRBD1 (5 bases). CDR3 length: 16 amino acids. CDR1 is MNHNS and CDR2 is SASEGT in the germline V gene. Trimming took off 3 bases at V and 14 bases at J, with 23 bases between the two ends. The chain's CDR3 is CASSDLPGRGGTALHF. The CDR3 DNA reads as TGTGCCAGCAGTGACCTTCCGGGACGCGGAGGAACGGCCCTCCACTTT.

In its sample, this clone was seen once. The gene calls are TRBV7-2 and TRBJ2-5, with D perhaps assigned TRBD1 or TRBD2 (6 bases each). Germline V gene lookup returns CDR1 SGHTA and CDR2 FQGNSA. Trimming took off 1 base at V and 5 bases at J, with 14 bases between the two ends. The CDR3 has 15 amino acids. The CDR3 spells CASSLVRGVGETQYF. Written as DNA, the CDR3 is TGTGCCAGCAGCTTAGTGAGGGGGGTAGGGGAGACCCAGTACTTC.

The chain links TRBV5-6 to TRBJ2-7; D not resolved. V was clipped by 2 bases and J by 0 bases, with 6 bases between them. The CDR3 spans 13 residues. The germline CDR1 and CDR2 sequences are SGHDT and YYEEEE. The CDR3 coding sequence is TGTGCCAGCAGCTTTACTGCCTCCTACGAGCAGTACTTC. Its translation is CASSFTASYEQYF.

This clone was seen repeatedly, ten times or more. The chain uses TRBV11-2 and TRBJ1-2; the D is unclear. Trimming removed 5 bases at V and 7 bases at J, with 20 bases between. The CDR3 consists of 15 residues. Germline V gene lookup returns CDR1 SGHAT and CDR2 FQNNGV. Here the CDR3 DNA reads TGTGCCAGCAGCCGTATCAACATACCAGGATCTGGCTACACCTTC. Amino acid sequence: CASSRINIPGSGYTF. Variable domain in full (rest from reference TRBV11-2 and TRBJ1-2): EAGVAQSPRYKIIEKRQSVAFWCNPISGHATLYWYQQILGQGPKLLIQFQNNGVVDDSQLPKDRFSAERLKGVDSTLKIQPAKLEDSAVYLCASSRINIPGSGYTFGSGTRLTVV.

The CDR3 sequence is CASTKAVPNTEAFF. The DNA for the CDR3 is TGTGCCAGCACCAAGGCCGTCCCTAACACTGAAGCTTTCTTT. This chain joins TRBV5-4 and TRBJ1-1; no firm D call. The germline V gene has CDR1 SGHNT and CDR2 YYREEE (reference sequence). CDR3 length equals 14 residues. The V end lost 6 bases, the J end lost 2 bases, and 14 bases lay between the germline ends.

The CDR3 region is CASHTSRRETGELFF. For the CDR3, the DNA is TGTGCCAGCCACACTAGCCGGAGGGAAACCGGGGAGCTGTTTTTT. The chain is built from TRBV21-1 and TRBJ2-2; the tabulated D call, TRBD2, remains unverified against the DNA. TRBV21-1 is a pseudogene locus. This CDR3 has 15 amino acids.

This chain uses TRBV9 with TRBJ2-1; 14 bases are shared with TRBD2. Per germline, CDR1 SGDLS and CDR2 YYNGEE. The CDR3 covers 16 residues. V shed 4 bases, J shed 12 bases, and the junction held 12 bases outside the gene matches. The CDR3 DNA reads TGTGCCAGCAGCACTCAGACTAGCGGGAGGGCCGGTACGCAGTTCTTC. It translates to CASSTQTSGRAGTQFF.

The V gene is TRBV6-6, the J gene TRBJ2-7, with TRBD2 identical over 15 bases. The CDR3 is 17 amino acids. Unmatched junction bases numbered 6, after V lost 6 bases and J lost 0 bases. The germline V gene encodes CDR1 MNHNY and CDR2 SVGAGI (reference sequence). The CDR3 DNA reads as TGTGCCAGCAGACGAGGGACTAGCGGGAGGAACTCCTACGAGCAGTACTTC. This gives the protein CASRRGTSGRNSYEQYF.